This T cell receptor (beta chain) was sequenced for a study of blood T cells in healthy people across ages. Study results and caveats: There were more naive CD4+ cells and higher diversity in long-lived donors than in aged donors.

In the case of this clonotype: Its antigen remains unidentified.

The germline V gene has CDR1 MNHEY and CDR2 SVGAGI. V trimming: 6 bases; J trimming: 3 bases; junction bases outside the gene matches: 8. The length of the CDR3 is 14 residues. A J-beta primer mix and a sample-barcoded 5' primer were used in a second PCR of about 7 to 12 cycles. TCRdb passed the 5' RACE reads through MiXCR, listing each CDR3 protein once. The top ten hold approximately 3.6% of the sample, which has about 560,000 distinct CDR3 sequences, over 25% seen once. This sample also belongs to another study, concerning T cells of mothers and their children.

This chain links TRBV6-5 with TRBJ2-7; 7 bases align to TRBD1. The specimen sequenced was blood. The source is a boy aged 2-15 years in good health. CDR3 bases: TGTGCCAGCAGCCTCGGACAGGACCACTACGAGCAGTACTTC. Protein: CASSLGQDHYEQYF.